A selection of T cell receptor beta chains follows, all from one sample in a study of CD8 T cells in ankylosing spondylitis. TCRdb used MiXCR to reprocess the 5' RACE reads, holding one entry per CDR3 protein. The sample shows about 540,000 distinct CDR3 sequences, approximately 12% of them seen only once. Sequencing was performed on blood, either unsorted or a sorted T cell fraction (not recorded which). The receptors were gathered from a male donor with ankylosing spondylitis. The CDR3 runs from the conserved cysteine through the conserved F or W. D genes are given only for firm matches. Clone size appears in some rows only: once, few, many, or a class for an expanded clone.

v_gene	abundance	d_gene	j_gene	len	CDR3aa	CDR3nt
TRBV19	few	-	TRBJ2-3	14	CASSLQNTGDTQYF	TGTGCCAGTAGCCTTCAAAACACGGGGGATACGCAGTATTTT
TRBV14	-	-	TRBJ2-1	14	CASSPTAAEGEQFF	TGTGCCAGCAGTCCGACGGCTGCTGAGGGTGAGCAGTTCTTC
TRBV29-1	few	-	TRBJ2-1	14	CSVFGGVTYNEQFF	TGCAGCGTGTTTGGCGGAGTGACCTACAATGAGCAGTTCTTC
TRBV12-3/TRBV12-4	-	-	TRBJ1-4	14	CASSREPTREKLFF	TGTGCCAGCTCCCGGGAACCAACCCGGGAAAAACTGTTTTTT
TRBV12-3/TRBV12-4	-	-	TRBJ2-1	19	CASSLRVGLGTQFYNEQFF	TGTGCCAGCAGTTTAAGGGTTGGCTTGGGGACCCAATTTTACAATGAGCAGTTCTTC
TRBV5-1	-	TRBD1	TRBJ1-5	15	CASSIQGAGDQPQHF	TGCGCCAGCAGCATACAGGGGGCTGGCGATCAGCCCCAGCATTTT
TRBV20-1	few	-	TRBJ2-1	12	CSAEGPYNEQFF	TGCAGTGCGGAAGGACCTTACAATGAGCAGTTCTTC
TRBV10-2	-	-	TRBJ2-6	16	CASSDILGGGANVLTF	TGCGCCAGCAGTGATATTCTGGGAGGTGGGGCCAACGTCCTGACTTTC
TRBV11-2	-	-	TRBJ1-1	14	CASSPYREGTEAFF	TGTGCCAGCAGCCCTTACAGGGAAGGGACTGAAGCTTTCTTT
TRBV30	-	-	TRBJ2-2	14	CAWSVRIPPGELFF	TGTGCCTGGAGTGTAAGGATTCCCCCCGGGGAGCTGTTTTTT
TRBV20-1	-	-	TRBJ2-7	13	CSAHPGQLYEQYF	TGCAGTGCTCACCCGGGGCAGCTCTACGAGCAGTACTTC
TRBV2	few	TRBD1	TRBJ1-4	15	CASRLQGEANEKLFF	TGTGCCAGCAGACTTCAGGGGGAGGCTAATGAAAAACTGTTTTTT
TRBV7-2	-	-	TRBJ2-3	15	CASSMGLARTDTQYF	TGTGCCAGCAGCATGGGACTCGCCCGGACAGATACGCAGTATTTT
TRBV5-5	few	TRBD1	TRBJ1-5	16	CASSLTGAHSNQPQHF	TGTGCCAGCAGCTTGACAGGGGCGCATAGCAATCAGCCCCAGCATTTT
TRBV12-3/TRBV12-4	many	TRBD2	TRBJ2-5	16	CASSSLAGGPLETQYF	TGTGCCAGCAGTTCCCTAGCGGGAGGGCCCCTGGAGACCCAGTACTTC
TRBV18	-	-	TRBJ2-1	14	CASSPQGRGNEQFF	TGTGCCAGCTCACCACAAGGACGGGGCAATGAGCAGTTCTTC
TRBV30	once	TRBD2	TRBJ2-1	13	CTWNSGSRNEQFF	TGTACCTGGAATAGCGGGAGTAGAAATGAGCAGTTCTTC
TRBV12-3/TRBV12-4	-	-	TRBJ1-5	14	CASSLGIRYQPQHF	TGTGCCAGCAGTCTGGGGATCAGATACCAGCCCCAGCATTTT
TRBV12-3/TRBV12-4	few	-	TRBJ2-5	14	CASTVRGVEETQYF	TGTGCCAGCACCGTCAGGGGGGTTGAAGAGACCCAGTACTTC
TRBV20-1	-	-	TRBJ2-1	13	CSANPGPYNEQFF	TGCAGTGCCAATCCGGGTCCCTACAATGAGCAGTTCTTC
TRBV6-1	-	-	TRBJ2-5	13	CASSGQGRQTQYF	TGTGCCAGCAGTGGGCAGGGTAGACAGACCCAGTACTTC
TRBV30	few	-	TRBJ1-5	15	CAWNLGLGINQPQHF	TGTGCCTGGAACCTGGGTCTGGGAATCAATCAGCCCCAGCATTTT
TRBV24-1	-	TRBD1	TRBJ2-5	13	CATGTAVGETQYF	TGTGCCACAGGGACAGCCGTCGGGGAGACCCAGTACTTC
TRBV10-1	-	-	TRBJ1-3	14	CASSEGDSGNTIYF	TGCGCCAGCAGTGAAGGAGACTCTGGAAACACCATATATTTT
TRBV7-9	many	-	TRBJ1-3	13	CASSREVGNTIYF	TGTGCCAGCAGCCGGGAAGTTGGAAACACCATATATTTT
TRBV29-1	few	-	TRBJ1-1	12	CSGHRGGTEAFF	TGCAGCGGTCATCGCGGGGGGACTGAAGCTTTCTTT